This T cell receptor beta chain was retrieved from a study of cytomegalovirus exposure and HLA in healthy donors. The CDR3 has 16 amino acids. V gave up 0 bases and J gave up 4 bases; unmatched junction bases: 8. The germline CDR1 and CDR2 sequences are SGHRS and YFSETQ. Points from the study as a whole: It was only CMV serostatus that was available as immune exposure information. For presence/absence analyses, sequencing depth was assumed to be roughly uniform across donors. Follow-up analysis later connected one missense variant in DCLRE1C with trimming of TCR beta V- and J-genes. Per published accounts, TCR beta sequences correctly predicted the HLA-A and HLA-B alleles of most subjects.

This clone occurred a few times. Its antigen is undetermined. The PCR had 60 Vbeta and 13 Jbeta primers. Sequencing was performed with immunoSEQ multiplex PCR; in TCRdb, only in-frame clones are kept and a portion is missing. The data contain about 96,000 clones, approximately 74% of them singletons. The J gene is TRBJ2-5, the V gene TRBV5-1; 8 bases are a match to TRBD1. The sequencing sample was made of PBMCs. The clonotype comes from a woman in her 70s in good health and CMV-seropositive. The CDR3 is CASSLVRQGAGETQYF. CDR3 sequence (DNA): TGCGCCAGCAGCTTGGTGCGGCAGGGGGCCGGAGAGACCCAGTACTTC.